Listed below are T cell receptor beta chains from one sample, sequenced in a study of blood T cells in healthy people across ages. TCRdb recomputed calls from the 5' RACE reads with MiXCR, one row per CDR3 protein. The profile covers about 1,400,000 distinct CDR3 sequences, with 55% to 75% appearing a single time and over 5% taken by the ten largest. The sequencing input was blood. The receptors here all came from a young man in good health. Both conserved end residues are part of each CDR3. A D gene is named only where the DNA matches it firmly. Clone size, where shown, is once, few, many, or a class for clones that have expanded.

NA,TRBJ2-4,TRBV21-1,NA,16,TGTGCCAGCAGCAAAGGGAGGGCGGGCCCCAAAAACATTCAGTACTTC,CASSKGRAGPKNIQYF
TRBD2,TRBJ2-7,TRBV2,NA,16,TGTGCCAGCAGTCGGGAGGGACTAGCGGGGGCCTACGAGCAGTACTTC,CASSREGLAGAYEQYF
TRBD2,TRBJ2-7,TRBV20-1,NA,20,TGCAGTGCTACTGGGACTAGCGGGGGGGCCCTATCTTTAAGCTCCTACGAGCAGTACTTC,CSATGTSGGALSLSSYEQYF
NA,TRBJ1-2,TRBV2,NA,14,TGTGCGACCACCCGAGGGGGAGCTAACTATGGCTACACCTTC,CATTRGGANYGYTF
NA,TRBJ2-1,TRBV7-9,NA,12,TGTGCCAGCAGTCAGAACCGGGACTCGGAGTTCTTC,CASSQNRDSEFF
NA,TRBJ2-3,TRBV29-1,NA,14,TGCAGCGTTGTACCCAGGGGCCTCACAGATACGCAGTATTTT,CSVVPRGLTDTQYF
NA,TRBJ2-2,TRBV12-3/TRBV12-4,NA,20,TGTGCCAGCAGTTTAGTGGGGATGGGGCGGTTAGGAACCAACACCGGGGAGCTGTTTTTT,CASSLVGMGRLGTNTGELFF
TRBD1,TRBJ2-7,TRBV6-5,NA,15,TGTGCCAGCAGGGACCGGGACAGGGCGATCTACGAGCAGTACTTC,CASRDRDRAIYEQYF
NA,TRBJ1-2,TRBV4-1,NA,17,TGCGCCAGCAGCCGCGGACATGGGGACACCCCTAACTATGGCTACACCTTC,CASSRGHGDTPNYGYTF
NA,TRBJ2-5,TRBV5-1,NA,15,TGCGCCAGCAGCTTGCTATATGGGGGGAAGGAGACCCAGTACTTC,CASSLLYGGKETQYF
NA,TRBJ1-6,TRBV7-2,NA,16,TGTGCCAGCAAAACAGAGGGGGGCGCCTATAATTCACCCCTCCACTTT,CASKTEGGAYNSPLHF
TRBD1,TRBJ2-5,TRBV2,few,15,TGTGCCAGCAGTGCATGGACAGGGGGACAAGAGACCCAGTACTTC,CASSAWTGGQETQYF
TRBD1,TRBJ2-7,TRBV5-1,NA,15,TGCGCCAGCAGCTTGGTACCAGGGGGCCTCTACGAGCAGTACTTC,CASSLVPGGLYEQYF
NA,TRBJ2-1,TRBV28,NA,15,TGTGCCAGCAGTCCCCCCAGGGCGATCGGGGGTGAGCAGTTCTTC,CASSPPRAIGGEQFF
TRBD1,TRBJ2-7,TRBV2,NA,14,TGTGCCAGCATTCCCCGGGACAGGGGTTACGAGCAGTACTTC,CASIPRDRGYEQYF
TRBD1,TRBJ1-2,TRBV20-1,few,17,TGCAGTGCTACGGGAAAATGGACAGGCCCTACTAACTATGGCTACACCTTC,CSATGKWTGPTNYGYTF
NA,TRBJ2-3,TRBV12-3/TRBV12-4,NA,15,TGTGCCAGCAGCCCCTGGGGGGAGTCGACAGATACGCAGTATTTT,CASSPWGESTDTQYF
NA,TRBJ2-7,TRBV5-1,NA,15,TGCGCCAGCAGCTTAGTTAGCGGACCCTCCTACGAGCAGTACTTC,CASSLVSGPSYEQYF
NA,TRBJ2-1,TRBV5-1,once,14,TGCGCCAGCCAAGCGGAGAGCTCCTACAATGAGCAGTTCTTC,CASQAESSYNEQFF
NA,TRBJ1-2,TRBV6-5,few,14,TGTGCCAGCAGGGTCGACAGTTTGTTCTATGGCTACACCTTC,CASRVDSLFYGYTF
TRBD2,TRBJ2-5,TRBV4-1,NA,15,TGCGCCAGCAGCCAAGGACTAGCGGGCTTAGAGACCCAGTACTTC,CASSQGLAGLETQYF
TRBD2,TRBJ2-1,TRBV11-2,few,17,TGTGCCAGCAGCTTATTCACGGGACTAGCGGAGGACAATGAGCAGTTCTTC,CASSLFTGLAEDNEQFF
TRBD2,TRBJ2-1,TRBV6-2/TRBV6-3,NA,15,TGTGCCAGCAGTTATCTAGCCGGGAGGGGGGAAGAGCAGTTCTTC,CASSYLAGRGEEQFF
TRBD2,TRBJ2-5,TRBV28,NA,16,TGTGCCAGCAGTTTGACTAGCGGGGGCGACCAAGAGACCCAGTACTTC,CASSLTSGGDQETQYF
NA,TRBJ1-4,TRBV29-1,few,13,TGCAGCGTTGAAACGGGGAGGAATGAAAAACTGTTTTTT,CSVETGRNEKLFF
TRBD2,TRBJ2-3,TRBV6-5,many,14,TGTGCCAGCAGTTACGGGAGGGCCACAGATACGCAGTATTTT,CASSYGRATDTQYF
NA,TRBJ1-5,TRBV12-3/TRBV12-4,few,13,TGTGCCAGCTTGGCAGGGGCTTATCAGCCCCAGCATTTT,CASLAGAYQPQHF
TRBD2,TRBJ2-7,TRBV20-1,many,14,TGCAGTGCTAGCTCCAGCGGGGGAACCTACGAGCAGTACTTC,CSASSSGGTYEQYF
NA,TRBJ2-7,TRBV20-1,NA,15,TGCAGTGCCCTTCCCGGGGGCGGGGGTGACGACGAGCAGTACTTC,CSALPGGGGDDEQYF
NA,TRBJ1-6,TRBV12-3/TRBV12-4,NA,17,TGTGCCAGCCCCACGACAGTTTGGGGTATATATAATTCACCCCTCCACTTT,CASPTTVWGIYNSPLHF
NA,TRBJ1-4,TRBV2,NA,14,TGTGCCAGCAGGTGGGCCGGCGGTCATGAAAAACTGTTTTTT,CASRWAGGHEKLFF
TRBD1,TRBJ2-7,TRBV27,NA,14,TGTGCCAGCAAAAAGGGACAGGGGACCTACGAGCAGTACTTC,CASKKGQGTYEQYF
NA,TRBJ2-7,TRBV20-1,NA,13,TGCAGTGCTAGTGAATCGGCTACCTACGAGCAGTACTTC,CSASESATYEQYF
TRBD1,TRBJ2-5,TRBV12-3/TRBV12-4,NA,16,TGTGCCAGCAAAACAGGGGGCATAGGGATCCAAGAGACCCAGTACTTC,CASKTGGIGIQETQYF
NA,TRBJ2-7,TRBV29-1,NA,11,TGCAGCGTTGACGCTGGTTCCGAGCAGTACTTC,CSVDAGSEQYF
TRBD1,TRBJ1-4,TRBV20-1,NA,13,TGCAGTGCCCCGACAGGGGTTGCTGAAAAACTGTTTTTT,CSAPTGVAEKLFF
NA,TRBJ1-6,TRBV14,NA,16,TGTGCCAGCAGCCAAGATAAGGGACGTTATAATTCACCCCTCCACTTT,CASSQDKGRYNSPLHF
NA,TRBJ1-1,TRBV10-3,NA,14,TGTGCCATCAGACCAGGACAGATGAACACTGAAGCTTTCTTT,CAIRPGQMNTEAFF
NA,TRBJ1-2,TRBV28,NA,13,TGTGCCAGCAGTTCCACAGAAGTCTATGGCTACACCTTC,CASSSTEVYGYTF
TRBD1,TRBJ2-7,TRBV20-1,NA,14,TGCAGTGCCAGAAGACAGGGGAGATCCTACGAGCAGTACTTC,CSARRQGRSYEQYF
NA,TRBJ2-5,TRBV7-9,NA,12,TGTGCCAGCAGCCCTGGGCCCGAGACCCAGTACTTC,CASSPGPETQYF
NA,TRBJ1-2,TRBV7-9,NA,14,TGTGCCAGCAGCTTAGCTAGGACAGTGTATGGCTACACCTTC,CASSLARTVYGYTF
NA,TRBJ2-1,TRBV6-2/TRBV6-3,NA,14,TGTGCCAGCAGGGGACGGAGGGGCTACAATGAGCAGTTCTTC,CASRGRRGYNEQFF
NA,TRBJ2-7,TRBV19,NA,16,TGTGCCAGTAGTGGGGGGGACACTAGCTCCTACAATGAGCAGTACTTC,CASSGGDTSSYNEQYF
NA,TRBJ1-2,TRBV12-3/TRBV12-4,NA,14,TGTGCCAGCAGACCGCCCGGGACCGGGGATGGCTACACCTTC,CASRPPGTGDGYTF
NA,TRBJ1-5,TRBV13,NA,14,TGTGCCAGCAGCTCGAGAAACAGCAATCAGCCCCAGCATTTT,CASSSRNSNQPQHF
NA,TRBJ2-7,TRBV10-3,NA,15,TGTGCCATCAGTGAGTCTCGTGAACAGTCCTACGAGCAGTACTTC,CAISESREQSYEQYF
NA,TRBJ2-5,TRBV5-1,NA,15,TGCGCCAGCAGCCCACCTGGGGTAGCGCCCAATGAGCAGTACTTC,CASSPPGVAPNEQYF
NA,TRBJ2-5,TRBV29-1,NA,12,TGCAGCGTTGCAGGGATGGAGGAGACCCAGTACTTC,CSVAGMEETQYF
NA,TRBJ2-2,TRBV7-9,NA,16,TGTGCCAGCAGCTTTGGACGGGGAAAGAACACCGGGGAGCTGTTTTTT,CASSFGRGKNTGELFF
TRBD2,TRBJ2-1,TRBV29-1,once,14,TGCAGCGCGATACTAGCGGGAGTTGATAATGAGCAGTTCTTC,CSAILAGVDNEQFF
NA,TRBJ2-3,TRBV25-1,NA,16,TGTGCCAGCAGTGCCTCGGAGGGCTTCGCGTCTTATACGCAGTATTTT,CASSASEGFASYTQYF
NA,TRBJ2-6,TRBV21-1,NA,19,TGTGCCAGCAGTATACGCTCAGTCAGGGAGGTTCGGGGGGCCAACGTCCTGACTTTC,CASSIRSVREVRGANVLTF
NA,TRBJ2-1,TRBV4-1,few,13,TGTGCCAGCAGCCAAGAAGGCGGGAATGAGCAGTTCTTC,CASSQEGGNEQFF
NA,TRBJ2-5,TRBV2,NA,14,TGTGCCAGCAGTGTTGCCAGATTGGGCGGGCCCCAGTACTTC,CASSVARLGGPQYF
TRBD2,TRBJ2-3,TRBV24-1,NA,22,TGTGCCACCAGTGATTTAGCCGGGACTAGCGGGTGGAAAGGGTCCCTCAGAGATACGCAGTATTTT,CATSDLAGTSGWKGSLRDTQYF
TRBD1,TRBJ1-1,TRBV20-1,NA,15,TGCAGTGCATTGACCATCGGACAGGGGGCCACTGAAGCTTTCTTT,CSALTIGQGATEAFF
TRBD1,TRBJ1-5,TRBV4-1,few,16,TGCGCCAGCAGCCAAGCGGGACAGGGGAGCAATCAGCCCCAGCATTTT,CASSQAGQGSNQPQHF
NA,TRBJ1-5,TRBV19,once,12,TGTGCCAGTAGTATTACAAATCAGCCCCAGCATTTT,CASSITNQPQHF